These 22 T cell receptor beta chains were sequenced from one sample in a study of regulatory T cells in long-lasting Graves disease. In building TCR beta libraries, iRepertoire HTBI primers were used together with Arm-PCR of CDR3 regions. In TCRdb, the multiplex PCR reads were re-called with MiXCR into one record per CDR3 protein. Of about 420,000 distinct CDR3 sequences in the sample, less than 25% were seen once. Described time point: persistent/refractory GD, antithyroid drugs over 5 years with positive TRAb. PBMC-extracted RNA yielded the TCR library. The sequences come from peripheral blood mononuclear cells (PBMCs), collected when the disease was refractory, from a patient treated with antithyroid drugs. All receptors derive from a female donor with Graves disease.

A note on this clonotype: At one of its ends the junction is not consistent with the germline gene, which may arise from a read error. The V and J genes are TRBV20-1 and TRBJ1-1; no reliable D call. This CDR3 contains 17 residues. CDR1 and CDR2 (germline): DFQATT, SNEGSKA (reference sequence). CDR3 coding DNA: TGCAGTGCTAGGAAACCCCCCTTTGTGAGGTCGAACACTGAAGCTTCCTTT. Translated, it gives CSARKPPFVRSNTEASF.

As for this clonotype: Germline is not matched at one junction end, which may reflect a read error. V is TRBV6-2 or TRBV6-3 and J is TRBJ2-2; TRBD2 is a possible D gene (5 bases). Per germline, CDR1 MNHEY and CDR2 SVGEGT. This CDR3 is built from 15 residues. This chain's CDR3 is CAGSGRRDNTGELFF. CDR3 nucleotide sequence: TGTGCCGGCAGTGGCCGCCGGGATAACACCGGGGAGCTGTTTTTT.

This clonotype was seen more than once but under ten times. The rearrangement links TRBV20-1 to TRBJ2-2; 9 positions match TRBD1. Trimming at V came to 5 bases and at J to 6 bases, leaving 7 bases not matched to a gene. This CDR3 contains 14 residues. CDR1 is DFQATT and CDR2 is SNEGSKA in the germline V gene (reference sequence). As DNA, the CDR3 is TGCAGTGCTTTGAAAAGGGACAGGGCCGGGGAGCTGTTTTTT. It yields the protein CSALKRDRAGELFF.

The table lists this clonotype with a few counts. The junction and the germline gene differ at one end; a read error may be behind it. The gene calls are TRBV4-3 and TRBJ2-7; TRBD2 aligns across 10 bases. Per germline, CDR1 LGHNA and CDR2 YSLEER. The CDR3 consists of 14 residues. CDR3 sequence reads: CASSQSGRAPFRHF. In DNA, the CDR3 is TGCGCCAGCAGCCAAAGCGGGAGGGCCCCCTTCAGGCACTTC.

This chain joins TRBV24-1 and TRBJ2-3; 7 bases agree with TRBD1. CDR3 length equals 16 residues. The germline V gene encodes CDR1 KGHDR and CDR2 SFDVKD. Losses at the gene ends were 1 base for V and 7 bases for J; bases not matched to a gene: 10. The CDR3 reads CATSDFGRQGGNTQYF. The CDR3 DNA follows: TGTGCCACCAGTGATTTCGGGCGACAGGGTGGGAATACGCAGTATTTT.

The chain recombines TRBV27 with TRBJ2-5; unclear D gene. The V gene's germline CDR1 is MNHEY and CDR2 SMNVEV (reference sequence). Trimming removed 3 bases from V and 4 bases from J, with 9 bases in between. This CDR3 contains 13 residues. The CDR3 reads CASSFYPGETQYF. In DNA, the CDR3 is TGTGCCAGCAGTTTTTACCCAGGAGAGACCCAGTACTTC.

This clonotype was observed many times. The chain couples TRBV7-7 to TRBJ2-2; D uncertain. V was pared by 3 bases and J by 7 bases, with 9 bases between. The germline gives CDR1 SSHAT, CDR2 FNYEAQ (reference sequence). This CDR3 contains 13 residues. The CDR3 loop is CASSLELSGELFF. In DNA form, the CDR3 reads TGTGCCAGCAGCTTGGAGTTGAGCGGGGAGCTGTTTTTT.

The gene calls are TRBV6-1 and TRBJ1-2, with 7 bases matching TRBD1. V was clipped by 7 bases and J by 8 bases; unmatched bases: 4. Germline CDR1 and CDR2: MNHNS and SASEGT. The CDR3 is 11 amino acids. The CDR3 spells CASKQGYGYTF. DNA for the CDR3: TGTGCCAGCAAACAGGGGTACGGCTACACCTTC.

The rearrangement joins TRBV20-1 to TRBJ2-7; TRBD1 matches 7 bases. Germline trimming cut 6 bases from V and 4 bases from J; bases unmatched to any gene: 6. CDR1 and CDR2 from the germline V gene are DFQATT and SNEGSKA (reference sequence). The CDR3 is 12 amino acids. CDR3 nucleotide sequence: TGCAGTGCCGTGACAGGGCTTTACGAGCAGTACTTC. It specifies CSAVTGLYEQYF.

Many counts were recorded for this clonotype. The V and J genes are TRBV30 and TRBJ2-7, with D perhaps assigned TRBD1 or TRBD2 (6 bases each). CDR3 length: 12 amino acids. The germline V and J ends were trimmed by 5 bases and 2 bases, with 10 bases remaining between them. Per the germline V gene, CDR1 is GTSNPN and CDR2 is SVGIG (reference sequence). This CDR3 is CAWRGQPYEQYF. CDR3 nucleotides: TGTGCCTGGCGGGGGCAGCCCTACGAGCAGTACTTC.

The chain links TRBV5-1 to TRBJ1-2; the D is unclear. The CDR3 contains 13 residues. The V end was cut by 4 bases, the J end by 6 bases, with 13 bases between. The germline V gene has CDR1 SGHRS and CDR2 YFSETQ. The CDR3 DNA reads as TGCGCCAGCAGCCCGCCCGGGGTCGATGGCTACACCTTC. Translation: CASSPPGVDGYTF.

The chain couples TRBV20-1 to TRBJ2-3; 12 bases match TRBD1. V trimming: 2 bases; J trimming: 1 base; junction bases outside the gene matches: 4. This CDR3 has 16 residues. In germline, CDR1 is DFQATT, CDR2 SNEGSKA (reference sequence). CDR3 in DNA: TGCAGTGCTAGATCTGGGACAGGGGGCCGCACAGATACGCAGTATTTT. Translating gives CSARSGTGGRTDTQYF.

This clonotype appeared many times. J is TRBJ2-5 and V is TRBV7-2; 10 bases map to TRBD1. The CDR3 spans 17 residues. Germline loops: CDR1 SGHTA, CDR2 FQGNSA. Losses at the gene ends were 1 base for V and 6 bases for J; bases not matched to a gene: 11. The CDR3 is CASSLDSGTGVMKTQYF. DNA of the CDR3: TGTGCCAGCAGCTTAGATTCAGGGACAGGGGTTATGAAGACCCAGTACTTC.

This chain links TRBV19 with TRBJ1-2, with no clear D. This CDR3 is 16 amino acids long. V was clipped by 5 bases and J by 7 bases, with 23 bases between them. CDR1 LNHDA and CDR2 SQIVND come from the germline V gene (reference sequence). The DNA of the CDR3 is TGTGCCAGTAGTGGAGGAACTATAACAGATTCGGGTGGCTACACCTTC. Amino acid sequence: CASSGGTITDSGGYTF. The complete variable domain, with remaining parts taken from reference TRBV19 and TRBJ1-2, reads DGGITQSPKYLFRKEGQNVTLSCEQNLNHDAMYWYRQDPGQGLRLIYYSQIVNDFQKGDIAEGYSVSREKKESFPLTVTSAQKNPTAFYLCASSGGTITDSGGYTFGSGTRLTVV.

The chain carries TRBV14 and TRBJ2-7; D is unclear. CDR3 length: 12 amino acids. V was cut by 0 bases and J by 3 bases, with 3 bases left in between. Germline V gene data show CDR1 as SGHDN and CDR2 as FVKESK. The DNA of the CDR3 is TGTGCCAGCAGCCAAGAGGACTACGAGCAGTACTTC. It is translated as CASSQEDYEQYF.

The chain joins TRBV6-1 to TRBJ1-1; 7 bases fit TRBD1. From germline, CDR1 is MNHNS and CDR2 SASEGT. The V gene end was trimmed by 6 bases and the J gene end by 0 bases; junction bases not matched to a gene: 4. The CDR3 is made up of 14 amino acids. CDR3 sequence reads: CASRRGQLNTEAFF. In DNA, the CDR3 is TGTGCCAGCAGGCGGGGACAGTTGAACACTGAAGCTTTCTTT.

There are a few counts of this clonotype. The genes are TRBV10-1 and TRBJ2-5; TRBD1 aligns across 9 bases. The J segment lost 4 bases and the V segment lost 7 bases, leaving 13 bases of the junction unmatched. This CDR3 contains 16 residues. Germline V lookup: CDR1 WNHNN, CDR2 SYGVQD (reference sequence). This chain's CDR3 is CASNGTGPSMAETQYF. In nucleotides, the CDR3 is TGCGCCAGCAATGGGACAGGGCCCTCCATGGCAGAGACCCAGTACTTC.

This clonotype was detected many times. V is TRBV2 and J is TRBJ2-2; D not resolved. Looked up from germline, CDR1 is SNHLY and CDR2 is FYNNEI. The CDR3 is made up of 11 amino acids. Trimming shortened V by 8 bases and J by 7 bases, and 8 bases separated the two germline ends. CDR3 nucleotide sequence: TGTGCCAGCCGGGCCAGCGGGGAGCTGTTTTTT. The encoded protein is CASRASGELFF.

There are a few counts of this clonotype. The V and J genes are TRBV20-1 and TRBJ2-5; 12 nucleotides line up with TRBD2. J was trimmed by 4 bases and V by 7 bases; bases with no gene match: 4. The CDR3 is 13 amino acids. Germline values: CDR1 DFQATT, CDR2 SNEGSKA (reference sequence). CDR3 amino acids: CSGSGLAGETQYF. CDR3 DNA: TGCAGTGGTTCGGGACTAGCGGGAGAGACCCAGTACTTC.

In nucleotides, the CDR3 is TGTGCCAGCAGCTTTTTGGGGACTACGGTCAATGAGCAGTTCTTC. This encodes CASSFLGTTVNEQFF. The chain recombines TRBV7-2 with TRBJ2-1; TRBD2 matches 7 bases. The CDR3 consists of 15 residues. CDR1 SGHTA and CDR2 FQGNSA come from the germline V gene. J gave up 6 bases and V 3 bases, and 8 bases lay outside the gene matches.

On this clonotype: Its ends do not fully match the called genes, so a read error is possible. V and J are TRBV6-2 or TRBV6-3 and TRBJ1-1; no firm D call. CDR1 and CDR2 from the germline V gene are MNHEY and SVGEGT. The CDR3 covers 13 residues. The CDR3 DNA reads as TGTGCCGGCAGTTACGGACCGAACACTGAAGCTTTCTTT. It is translated as CAGSYGPNTEAFF.

The chain combines TRBV12-3 or TRBV12-4 with TRBJ2-1, with D perhaps matching TRBD2 (5 bases). The CDR3 consists of 12 residues. Trimming cost V 7 bases and J 8 bases, with 12 bases left between them. The CDR3 spells CASTRDPHEQFF. For the CDR3, the DNA is TGTGCCAGCACCCGGGATCCCCATGAGCAGTTCTTC.